The 25 T cell receptor beta chains below were found in one sample sequenced in a study of T-cell reconstitution after alpha-beta-depleted transplantation in children. Unique molecular identifiers featured in how the TCRbeta library was prepared. Each CDR3 protein is one row after TCRdb ran MiXCR on the PCR reads. There are 450,000 to 500,000 distinct CDR3 sequences in the sample; approximately 12% occur only once, and about 5.6% lies in the top ten. Material: PBMCs from the stem cell graft donor, obtained from the stem cell graft. The receptors were sampled from a human donor who donated a stem cell graft to a child with combined immunodeficiency.

This clonotype was detected only a few times. The V and J genes are TRBV30 and TRBJ1-4, with 8 bases identical to TRBD1. Germline V CDR1 and CDR2: GTSNPN, SVGIG (reference sequence). The CDR3 extends over 12 amino acids. The ends lost 7 bases at V and 7 bases at J; junction bases unmatched: 5. The CDR3 loop reads CASGQGVEKLFF. The CDR3 region has the DNA TGTGCCTCAGGACAGGGAGTTGAAAAACTGTTTTTT.

J is TRBJ2-7 and V is TRBV7-2, with a weak D call TRBD2 (7 bases). Trimming took 5 bases from V and 6 from J, leaving 20 bases between them. The CDR3 has 15 amino acids. Germline-derived CDR1 and CDR2 are SGHTA and FQGNSA. The CDR3: CASSPRGGQWFEQYF. The CDR3 nucleotides read TGTGCCAGCAGCCCTAGGGGGGGACAATGGTTCGAGCAGTACTTC.

The chain employs TRBV9 and TRBJ2-1; perhaps TRBD2 as D (6 bases). V shed 4 bases and J shed 7 bases, with 12 bases lying between them. Germline CDR1 is SGDLS and CDR2 is YYNGEE. This CDR3 contains 13 residues. This chain's CDR3 is CASSPTSRNEQFF. CDR3 in DNA: TGTGCCAGCAGCCCGACTAGTCGGAATGAGCAGTTCTTC.

This clonotype was picked up many times. The genes are TRBV20-1 and TRBJ2-7; 7 nucleotides match TRBD2. V lost 1 base to trimming and J lost 4 bases; unmatched junction nucleotides: 10. This CDR3 region has 15 residues. Looked up from germline, CDR1 is DFQATT and CDR2 is SNEGSKA (reference sequence). As DNA, the CDR3 is TGCAGTGCTAGAGGGGGCGGGAGCGACCATTACGAGCAGTACTTC. Protein product: CSARGGGSDHYEQYF.

The V call is TRBV5-1, the J call TRBJ2-3; D perhaps matches TRBD2 (5 bases). V was clipped by 0 bases and J by 0 bases, with 11 bases between them. Germline CDR1 and CDR2: SGHRS and YFSETQ. This CDR3 has 16 amino acids. CDR3 bases: TGCGCCAGCAGCTTGGAAGCGGTTTCTAGCACAGATACGCAGTATTTT. This encodes CASSLEAVSSTDTQYF. The variable domain in full, completed from reference TRBV5-1 and TRBJ2-3, reads KAGVTQTPRYLIKTRGQQVTLSCSPISGHRSVSWYQQTPGQGLQFLFEYFSETQRNKGNFPGRFSGRQFSNSRSEMNVSTLELGDSALYLCASSLEAVSSTDTQYFGPGTRLTVL.

The V call is TRBV7-9, the J call TRBJ1-2, with 12 bases identical to TRBD1. J was trimmed by 7 bases and V by 5 bases; bases with no gene match: 11. The CDR3 sequence is 16 residues long. Germline V gene data show CDR1 as SEHNR and CDR2 as FQNEAQ (reference sequence). In nucleotides, the CDR3 is TGTGCCAGCAGCGCCCTCGGCCGGGACAGGGGGCTTGGCTACACCTTC. Its translation: CASSALGRDRGLGYTF. The whole variable domain, remainder taken from reference TRBV7-9 and TRBJ1-2, is DTGVSQNPRHKITKRGQNVTFRCDPISEHNRLYWYRQTLGQGPEFLTYFQNEAQLEKSRLLSDRFSAERPKGSFSTLEIQRTEQGDSAMYLCASSALGRDRGLGYTFGSGTRLTVV.

This clonotype has just a few counts. The chain combines TRBV4-2 with TRBJ1-2; the D gene is possibly TRBD1 (6 bases). Trimming took off 0 bases at V and 6 bases at J, with 20 bases between the two ends. Looked up from germline, CDR1 is LGHNA and CDR2 is YNFKEQ. The CDR3 is made up of 17 amino acids. The CDR3 protein is CASSQDLGRTVMNGYTF. CDR3 nucleotide sequence: TGTGCCAGCAGCCAAGATTTGGGTAGGACAGTTATGAATGGCTACACCTTC.

The chain is built from TRBV5-1 and TRBJ1-1; D unclear. Germline V CDR1 and CDR2: SGHRS, YFSETQ. V shed 0 bases and J shed 8 bases, with 20 bases lying between them. The CDR3 extends over 16 amino acids. CDR3 coding DNA: TGCGCCAGCAGCTTGGCGGTCGCCGCACCCGAAGCAGAAGCTTTCTTT. Its protein is CASSLAVAAPEAEAFF.

This clonotype occurred a few times. This chain joins TRBV6-5 and TRBJ2-3; TRBD1 is a possible D gene (6 bases). V gave up 4 bases and J gave up 2 bases, with 16 bases separating them. The CDR3 spans 16 residues. The germline V gene has CDR1 MNHEY and CDR2 SVGAGI. The CDR3 coding sequence is TGTGCCAGCAGTTCCATACAGGGATCCTTCACAGATACGCAGTATTTT. It is translated as CASSSIQGSFTDTQYF.

To note about this clonotype: Relative to the germline gene, one junction end is altered; a read error may explain this. The chain joins TRBV18 to TRBJ2-3; 8 bases map to TRBD1. Germline CDR1 and CDR2: KGHSH and LQKENI. The CDR3 has 17 residues. CDR3 nucleotides: TGTGCCGGCTCACCACAACCGGGACAGGCGAGATCAGATACGCAGTATTTT. This codes for CAGSPQPGQARSDTQYF.

V usage is TRBV29-1 and J usage is TRBJ2-3; 8 nucleotides line up with TRBD2. Germline assignment: CDR1 SQVTM and CDR2 ANQGSEA. This CDR3 spans 15 amino acids. V was pared by 2 bases and J by 6 bases, with 10 bases of the junction left unmatched. The CDR3 DNA reads TGCAGCGTTGAAAGACACAGCGGGAGAATGGATACGCAGTATTTT. This sequence encodes CSVERHSGRMDTQYF.

The V and J genes are TRBV20-1 and TRBJ2-3; 9 nucleotides match TRBD2. Germline CDR1 DFQATT, CDR2 SNEGSKA (reference sequence). Trimming removed 3 bases from V and 2 bases from J; junction bases left unmatched: 6. The CDR3 extends over 15 amino acids. The CDR3 region is CSARLAGTHTDTQYF. In DNA, the CDR3 is TGCAGTGCTAGGCTAGCGGGAACTCACACAGATACGCAGTATTTT.

This clonotype has more than one count but fewer than ten. This chain connects TRBV13 to TRBJ2-2; 8 nucleotides align to TRBD1. V lost 2 bases to trimming and J lost 0 bases; unmatched junction nucleotides: 5. Germline CDR1 is PRHDT and CDR2 is FYEKMQ (reference sequence). The CDR3 totals 17 residues. CDR3 loop: CASSLWGQATNTGELFF. CDR3 in DNA: TGTGCCAGCAGCTTATGGGGACAGGCGACGAACACCGGGGAGCTGTTTTTT.

The chain uses TRBV5-1 and TRBJ2-3; D is possibly TRBD2 (8 bases). CDR1 and CDR2 (germline): SGHRS, YFSETQ. V was cut by 7 bases and J by 1 base, with 16 bases left in between. The CDR3 is made up of 15 amino acids. CDR3 sequence (DNA): TGCGCCAGCTCAGGGGGAGCGGGAGGCACAGATACGCAGTATTTT. Translation: CASSGGAGGTDTQYF.

This clonotype appeared many times. The CDR3 here is CASSSNGPTEAFF. As DNA, the CDR3 is TGTGCCAGCAGCTCTAATGGTCCCACTGAAGCTTTCTTT. This chain uses TRBV7-3 with TRBJ1-1; D not certain. Germline-derived CDR1 and CDR2 are SGHTA and FQGTGA. This CDR3 spans 13 amino acids. Trimming shortened V by 4 bases and J by 4 bases, and 10 bases separated the two germline ends.

Here the CDR3 reads CSASQGNGDTEAFF. The CDR3 DNA follows: TGCAGTGCTAGTCAGGGTAATGGGGACACTGAAGCTTTCTTT. This sequence joins TRBV20-1 and TRBJ1-1, with D perhaps matching TRBD1 (5 bases). The germline V gene has CDR1 DFQATT and CDR2 SNEGSKA (reference sequence). This CDR3 region has 14 residues. Trimming removed 3 bases at V and 3 bases at J, with 14 bases between.

This clonotype was detected a few times. The chain joins TRBV4-3 to TRBJ2-7; the match to TRBD2 covers 8 bases. The V segment lost 1 base and the J segment 3 bases; nucleotides outside the gene matches: 5. There are 15 residues in the CDR3. The germline CDR1 and CDR2 sequences are LGHNA and YSLEER. CDR3 sequence (DNA): TGCGCCAGCAGCCAAGTGAAGCGGGGGTTCTACGAGCAGTACTTC. Translating it yields CASSQVKRGFYEQYF.

The sample holds many counts of this clonotype. The genes are TRBV9 and TRBJ1-2; 10 bases are shared with TRBD1. Trimming cost V 4 bases and J 6 bases; bases outside gene matches: 3. The CDR3 is made up of 13 amino acids. Germline CDR1 SGDLS, CDR2 YYNGEE. The DNA of the CDR3 is TGTGCCAGCAGCTCCGGGACAGGGGATGGCTACACCTTC. Amino acids: CASSSGTGDGYTF.

This clonotype has just a few counts. V is TRBV27 and J is TRBJ2-7; tentatively, D is TRBD2 (5 bases). Trimming removed 0 bases from V and 2 bases from J, with 11 bases in between. Germline CDR1 reads MNHEY; CDR2 reads SMNVEV (reference sequence). The CDR3 loop spans 15 amino acids. The CDR3 nucleotides are TGTGCCAGCAGTTTATCGGCCGGGGTCGCCTACGAGCAGTACTTC. Translation: CASSLSAGVAYEQYF.

As DNA, the CDR3 is TGTGCTGGGGGGCGGGGGGACTACGAGCAGTACTTC. Translation gives CAGGRGDYEQYF. The rearrangement uses TRBV30 and TRBJ2-7, with 8 nucleotides matching TRBD2. The CDR3 is 12 residues long. Germline values: CDR1 GTSNPN, CDR2 SVGIG (reference sequence).

This clonotype was recorded many times. This chain connects TRBV12-3 or TRBV12-4 to TRBJ2-7, with a tentative D call TRBD1 (6 bases). The V gene lost 2 bases and the J gene lost 2 bases, with 16 bases spanning the gap. The CDR3 sequence is 16 residues long. CDR3 bases: TGTGCCAGCAGTTTAATGGACAGCCTCCCGCCCTACGAGCAGTACTTC. Protein product: CASSLMDSLPPYEQYF.

This clonotype has at least ten counts. The rearrangement uses TRBV15 and TRBJ1-5; D is ambiguous. Germline lookup yields CDR1 LNHNV and CDR2 YYDKDF (reference sequence). Trimming cost V 5 bases and J 3 bases, with 11 bases left between them. This CDR3 is 14 amino acids long. For the CDR3, the DNA is TGTGCCACCAGCGGTAGAAGACCCAATCAGCCCCAGCATTTT. Amino acid sequence: CATSGRRPNQPQHF.

This rearrangement joins TRBV15 to TRBJ2-7; 8 nucleotides match TRBD2. From germline, CDR1 is LNHNV and CDR2 YYDKDF (reference sequence). The CDR3 covers 15 residues. Germline trimming cut 0 bases from V and 3 bases from J; bases unmatched to any gene: 4. The CDR3 DNA follows: TGTGCCACCAGCAGAGATACTAGCGGCATCTACGAGCAGTACTTC. Protein product: CATSRDTSGIYEQYF.

In DNA, the CDR3 is TGTGCCAGCAGTTACGGGGGAGGCGGACTAGCCAAAAACATTCAGTACTTC. Amino acid sequence: CASSYGGGGLAKNIQYF. The rearrangement uses TRBV6-2 or TRBV6-3 and TRBJ2-4; D may be TRBD2 (6 bases). Germline lookup yields CDR1 MNHEY and CDR2 SVGEGT. The length of the CDR3 is 17 residues. The V gene lost 2 bases and the J gene lost 0 bases, with 14 bases spanning the gap.

This clonotype was seen only a few times. This chain uses TRBV6-6 with TRBJ2-1; tentatively, D is TRBD1 or TRBD2 (5 bases each). The CDR3 consists of 15 residues. Per germline, CDR1 MNHNY and CDR2 SVGAGI (reference sequence). V was pared by 8 bases and J by 0 bases, with 14 bases between. The CDR3 sequence is CASRNLRGSYNEQFF. In DNA, the CDR3 is TGTGCCAGCCGAAATCTGAGGGGCTCCTACAATGAGCAGTTCTTC.